In its sample, the clone carrying this T cell receptor (beta chain) was seen many times. Its target is unknown. Original data processing: CDR3 differences across clinicopathological groups were used to build a distant-metastasis classifier for papillary thyroid cancer. TCRdb re-clonotyped the PCR reads via MiXCR. The authors' filters were not applied to this entry. This sample yields under 25,000 clones, of which more than 10% are seen a single time; roughly 18% belongs to the top ten. Germline V gene data show CDR1 as MNHNS and CDR2 as SASEGT. This CDR3 is built from 15 residues. V was clipped by 0 bases and J by 5 bases; unmatched bases: 7. This sample stems from a study of metastatic and nonmetastatic thyroid tumors. Study at large: Where malignant and benign thyroid patients were concerned, repertoires were compared across blood and tumor or nodule tissue. Study-wide results and caveats: Relative to benign nodules, malignant thyroid tumors were reportedly characterized by significantly elevated TCR beta diversity in blood and tumor.

Not a single patient had been given any form of treatment at any point before undergoing thyroid surgery. This chain links TRBV6-1 with TRBJ2-7; 7 bases align to TRBD1. The sequenced sample consisted of blood. This TCR was sampled from a female donor with papillary thyroid cancer or a benign thyroid nodule (not recorded which). Some clones in this sample may be carry-over from other donors' samples. The CDR3: CASSEAHRGPDEQYF. As DNA, the CDR3 is TGTGCCAGCAGTGAAGCGCACAGGGGCCCGGACGAGCAGTACTTC.